The sequence of this TCR beta chain was determined in a study of T cells after yellow fever vaccination. Study background: SMART-Seq v4 Ultra Low Input prepared libraries from low-cell fractions. Overall study findings and caveats: Clonotypes appearing in both CD4 and CD8 compartments existed, and their share was small. Reappearance after the booster was seen for most primary-vaccination clones, at 96% CD4 and around 88% CD8. In FACS-sorted repertoires, abundant clonotypes from the bulk population could appear as contaminants.

TCRdb reprocessed the 5' RACE reads via MiXCR and lists one record per CDR3 protein. The sample holds more than 450,000 distinct CDR3 sequences, just over 20% seen once. This clonotype was picked up a small number of times. Antigen: not known. CDR1 and CDR2 from the germline V gene are SGHDT and YYEEEE. Trimming stripped 4 bases from V and 8 bases from J, with 9 bases between. This CDR3 region has 12 residues. The sample in question was PBMCs, obtained roughly 20 days after the first yellow fever vaccination. The chain joins TRBV5-6 to TRBJ2-2; D unresolved. This clonotype was obtained from a man in his late teens or twenties who received the YFV17D yellow fever vaccine. The CDR3 region is CASSPILGELFF. In DNA, the CDR3 is TGTGCCAGCAGCCCCATCCTTGGGGAGCTGTTTTTT. The whole variable domain, filled in from reference TRBV5-6 and TRBJ2-2, reads DAGVTQSPTHLIKTRGQQVTLRCSPKSGHDTVSWYQQALGQGPQFIFQYYEEEERQRGNFPDRFSGHQFPNYSSELNVNALLLGDSALYLCASSPILGELFFGEGSRLTVL.